One sample yielded the 14 T cell receptor beta chains listed below, sequenced in a study of siplizumab effects on memory and regulatory T cells. Generated by immunoSEQ multiplex PCR, the TCRdb table keeps only in-frame clones and is missing some. The sample yields 110,000 or so clones, more than 85% seen once. The sample consisted of CD4+ T cells sorted from blood. These TCRs come from a human donor in good health.

V gene TRBV6-1 combines with J gene TRBJ1-4, with 10 positions matching TRBD1. Germline V CDR1 and CDR2: MNHNS, SASEGT. The CDR3 loop spans 11 amino acids. Trimming cost V 6 bases and J 17 bases; bases outside gene matches: 6. This chain's CDR3 is CASRETGGFFF. In DNA form, the CDR3 reads TGTGCCAGCAGGGAGACAGGGGGCTTCTTTTTT.

The chain is built from TRBV28 and TRBJ2-7, with 9 bases lining up with TRBD1. Looked up from germline, CDR1 is MDHEN and CDR2 is SYDVKM. The CDR3 covers 13 residues. The J segment lost 8 bases and the V segment lost 6 bases, leaving 8 bases of the junction unmatched. In DNA, the CDR3 is TGTGCCAGCAGCCGAGATGGGACAGGGCAGCAGTACTTC. Protein sequence: CASSRDGTGQQYF.

The chain links TRBV14 to TRBJ2-7, with D possibly TRBD2 on 5 matching bases. This CDR3 spans 14 amino acids. Trimming removed 0 bases from V and 7 bases from J, with 13 bases in between. Germline values: CDR1 SGHDN, CDR2 FVKESK. The CDR3 here is CASSQDPAVSEQYF. CDR3 sequence (DNA): TGTGCCAGCAGCCAAGATCCAGCGGTCTCGGAGCAGTACTTC.

CDR3 amino acids: CASSHAMDRAAEAFF. The CDR3 nucleotides read TGCGCCAGCAGCCACGCTATGGACAGGGCCGCTGAAGCTTTCTTT. This sequence joins TRBV4-3 and TRBJ1-1, with 8 bases lining up with TRBD1. Germline V gene lookup returns CDR1 LGHNA and CDR2 YSLEER. The CDR3 spans 15 residues. The trim removed 3 bases at V and 6 bases at J, leaving 9 bases unmatched.

The chain recombines TRBV2 with TRBJ1-1; 10 nucleotides match TRBD1. V dropped 4 bases and J dropped 5; count of bases not matched to a gene: 4. CDR1 is SNHLY and CDR2 is FYNNEI in the germline V gene. CDR3 length: 14 amino acids. The CDR3 reads CASSGQGAWTEAFF. DNA of the CDR3: TGTGCCAGCAGTGGACAGGGGGCGTGGACTGAAGCTTTCTTT.

The rearrangement links TRBV10-2 to TRBJ2-5; unclear D gene. V was cut by 2 bases and J by 7 bases, with 11 bases left in between. Germline V gene sequence: CDR1 WSHSY, CDR2 SAAADI. The CDR3 spans 13 residues. The CDR3 sequence: CASSEARLGTQYF. The CDR3 DNA reads as TGCGCCAGCAGTGAGGCTAGGCTCGGGACCCAGTACTTC.

The chain recombines TRBV4-2 with TRBJ2-2; TRBD2 might be the D (6 bases). Germline V gene sequence: CDR1 LGHNA, CDR2 YNFKEQ. V lost 2 bases and J lost 2, with 12 bases in between. CDR3 length: 16 residues. The CDR3 protein is CASSQPSAGNTGELFF. As DNA, the CDR3 is TGTGCCAGCAGCCAACCCTCGGCGGGAAACACCGGGGAGCTGTTTTTT.

This clone was seen just once. The chain links TRBV4-2 to TRBJ2-7; the D gene could be TRBD1 or TRBD2 (5 bases each). Deletions cut 1 base from V and 0 bases from J, with 13 bases between. Per the germline V gene, CDR1 is LGHNA and CDR2 is YNFKEQ. The CDR3 is 16 amino acids. The CDR3 sequence: CASSQVGDRNSYEQYF. The CDR3 nucleotides read TGTGCCAGCAGCCAAGTGGGGGACCGGAACTCCTACGAGCAGTACTTC.

The V and J genes are TRBV29-1 and TRBJ2-7; TRBD1 matches 8 bases. The length of the CDR3 is 13 residues. In germline, CDR1 is SQVTM, CDR2 ANQGSEA. The ends lost 6 bases at V and 0 bases at J; junction bases unmatched: 4. CDR3 sequence: CSVEDRVSYEQYF. The CDR3 DNA follows: TGCAGCGTGGAGGACAGGGTCTCCTACGAGCAGTACTTC.

DNA of the CDR3: TGTGCCATCAGTGAGTCGACCGACGGAAACTATGGCTACACCTTC. This gives the protein CAISESTDGNYGYTF. The chain employs TRBV10-3 and TRBJ1-2; D is undetermined. This CDR3 comprises 15 residues. The germline V gene has CDR1 ENHRY and CDR2 SYGVKD. Trimming took off 0 bases at V and 2 bases at J, with 10 bases between the two ends.

This clone has more than one count but fewer than ten. This chain joins TRBV30 and TRBJ1-1; possible D gene TRBD1, 5 bases. The CDR3 totals 14 residues. Looked up from germline, CDR1 is GTSNPN and CDR2 is SVGIG (reference sequence). Trimming shortened V by 4 bases and J by 1 base, and 13 bases separated the two germline ends. CDR3 residues: CAWMVSGRNTEAFF. The CDR3 bases are TGTGCCTGGATGGTATCAGGGAGGAACACTGAAGCTTTCTTT.

This chain links TRBV19 with TRBJ2-3; D might be TRBD2 (5 bases). Germline values: CDR1 LNHDA, CDR2 SQIVND (reference sequence). The V end was cut by 5 bases, the J end by 0 bases, with 12 bases between. The CDR3 totals 15 residues. The CDR3 loop is CASSLIGGSTDTQYF. Written as DNA, the CDR3 is TGTGCCAGTAGTTTGATAGGCGGGAGCACAGATACGCAGTATTTT.

This sequence joins TRBV7-9 and TRBJ2-1; a possible D gene is TRBD1 (5 bases). The V and J ends lost 0 bases and 7 bases respectively, with 10 bases between them. The CDR3 sequence is 14 residues long. CDR1 is SEHNR and CDR2 is FQNEAQ in the germline V gene (reference sequence). CDR3 nucleotides: TGTGCCAGCAGCTTAGCATCCAGGGATAATGAGCAGTTCTTC. Protein sequence: CASSLASRDNEQFF.

V usage is TRBV29-1 and J usage is TRBJ1-5; possibly TRBD1 for D (5 bases). The CDR3 is made up of 12 amino acids. V lost 7 bases and J 3 bases, leaving 10 bases between the germline ends. The V gene's germline CDR1 is SQVTM and CDR2 ANQGSEA. The CDR3 DNA sequence: TGCAGCGCTGGGGGTCCCAATCAGCCCCAGCATTTT. Translating it yields CSAGGPNQPQHF. The full variable domain, its missing parts supplied by reference TRBV29-1 and TRBJ1-5, is SAVISQKPSRDICQRGTSLTIQCQVDSQVTMMFWYRQQPGQSLTLIATANQGSEATYESGFVIDKFPISRPNLTFSTLTVSNMSPEDSSIYLCSAGGPNQPQHFGDGTRLSIL.